The present TCR beta chain was sequenced within a study of resident and recirculating memory T cells in vitiligo. Notes on the study in general: Clonality differed among vitiligo lesions, with no unique dominant clone.

Comments on this clone: Its antigen is still unknown.

The CDR3 has 14 amino acids. V shed 2 bases and J 6 bases; nucleotides not matched to a gene: 3. Germline CDR1 SGHTA, CDR2 FQGNSA. Data came from immunoSEQ multiplex PCR; TCRdb stores just in-frame clones and leaves some out. The sample yields 35,000 to 45,000 clones, about nine tenths seen once. The chain couples TRBV7-2 to TRBJ2-1; 8 positions agree with TRBD2. The sequencing input was blood. The TCR was taken from a male donor with vitiligo. CDR3 residues: CASSLQAGANEQFF. CDR3 sequence (DNA): TGTGCCAGCAGCTTACAAGCGGGAGCCAATGAGCAGTTCTTC.